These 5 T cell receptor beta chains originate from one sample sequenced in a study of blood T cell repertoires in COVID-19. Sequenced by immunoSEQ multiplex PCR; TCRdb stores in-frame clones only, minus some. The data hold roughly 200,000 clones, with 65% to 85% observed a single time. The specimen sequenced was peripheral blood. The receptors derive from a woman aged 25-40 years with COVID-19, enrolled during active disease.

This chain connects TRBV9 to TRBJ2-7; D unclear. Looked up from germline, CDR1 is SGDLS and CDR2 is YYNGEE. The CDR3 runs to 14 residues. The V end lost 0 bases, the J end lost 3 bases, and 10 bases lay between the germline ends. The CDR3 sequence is CASSVGGWRYEQYF. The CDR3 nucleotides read TGTGCCAGCAGCGTAGGAGGCTGGCGCTACGAGCAGTACTTC.

In DNA form, the CDR3 reads TGTGCCAGCAGCCTAGAAGGGGCCTCCGGGGAGCTGTTTTTT. Protein sequence: CASSLEGASGELFF. J is TRBJ2-2 and V is TRBV5-4; perhaps TRBD1 as D (5 bases). Trimming took off 4 bases at V and 6 bases at J, with 13 bases between the two ends. Germline CDR1 SGHNT, CDR2 YYREEE (reference sequence). This CDR3 is 14 amino acids long.

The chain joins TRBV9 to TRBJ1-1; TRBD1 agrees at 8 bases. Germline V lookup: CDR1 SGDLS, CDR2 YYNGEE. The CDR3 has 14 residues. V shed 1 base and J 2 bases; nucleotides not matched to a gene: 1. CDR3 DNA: TGTGCCAGCAGCGTACAGGGGGCAAACACTGAAGCTTTCTTT. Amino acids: CASSVQGANTEAFF.

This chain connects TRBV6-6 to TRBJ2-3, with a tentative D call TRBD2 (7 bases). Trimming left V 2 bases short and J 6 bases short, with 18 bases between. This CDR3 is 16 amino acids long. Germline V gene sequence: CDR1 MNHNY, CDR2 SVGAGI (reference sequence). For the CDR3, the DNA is TGTGCCAGCAGTTACGCGTCGGGGGGCCGTACGGATACGCAGTATTTT. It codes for CASSYASGGRTDTQYF.

Written as DNA, the CDR3 is TGTGCCAGCAGTGAGGTTGACAGGGGATCCTACGAGCAGTACTTC. Translation gives CASSEVDRGSYEQYF. The chain combines TRBV6-1 with TRBJ2-7, with 8 positions matching TRBD1. Germline-derived CDR1 and CDR2 are MNHNS and SASEGT. Unmatched junction bases numbered 5, after V lost 3 bases and J lost 1 base. CDR3 length: 15 amino acids.